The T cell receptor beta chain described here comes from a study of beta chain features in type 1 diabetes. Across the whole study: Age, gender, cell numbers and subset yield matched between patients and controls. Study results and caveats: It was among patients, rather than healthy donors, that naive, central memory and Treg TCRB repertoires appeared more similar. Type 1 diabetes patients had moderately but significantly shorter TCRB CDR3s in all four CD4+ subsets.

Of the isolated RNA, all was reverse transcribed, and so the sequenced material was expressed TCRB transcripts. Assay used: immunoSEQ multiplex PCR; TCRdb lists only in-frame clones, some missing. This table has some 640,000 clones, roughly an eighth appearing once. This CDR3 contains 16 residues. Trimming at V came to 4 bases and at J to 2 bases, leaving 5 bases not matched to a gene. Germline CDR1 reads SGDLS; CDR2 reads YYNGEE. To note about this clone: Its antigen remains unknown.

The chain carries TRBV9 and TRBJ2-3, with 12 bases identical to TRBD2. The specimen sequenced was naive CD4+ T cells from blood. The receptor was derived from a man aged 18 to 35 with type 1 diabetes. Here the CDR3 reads CASSPRTSGTTDTQYF. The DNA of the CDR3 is TGTGCCAGCAGCCCTCGGACTAGCGGGACCACAGATACGCAGTATTTT.